The 11 T cell receptor beta chains listed next were all sequenced from one sample in a study of PD-1 blockade in mismatch repair-deficient tumors. Method: immunoSEQ multiplex PCR; TCRdb's copy keeps in-frame clones and lacks some. The sample records some 120,000 clones, around 80% being singletons. The sample here was peripheral blood, taken 60 weeks after starting pembrolizumab. Receptors originate from an adult with mismatch repair-deficient cancer.

This clone has just one count. The V gene is TRBV27, the J gene TRBJ2-4; 8 positions match TRBD1. Germline assignment: CDR1 MNHEY and CDR2 SMNVEV (reference sequence). CDR3 length: 13 residues. With V trimmed by 8 bases and J by 7 bases, 7 bases remained unmatched. CDR3 in DNA: TGTGCCAGCCGTTCAGGGGGCGATAACATTCAGTACTTC. It translates to CASRSGGDNIQYF.

The chain uses TRBV7-2 and TRBJ2-6, with 8 nucleotides matching TRBD1. From germline, CDR1 is SGHTA and CDR2 FQGNSA. This CDR3 spans 15 amino acids. V lost 4 bases, J lost 3 bases, and 2 bases stayed unmatched. In DNA form, the CDR3 reads TGTGCCAGCAGCTCGACAGGGGTTGGGGCCAACGTCCTGACTTTC. Protein: CASSSTGVGANVLTF.

The V and J genes are TRBV18 and TRBJ1-2, with D possibly matching TRBD1 (6 bases). CDR1 and CDR2 from the germline V gene are KGHSH and LQKENI. This CDR3 comprises 12 residues. The V end lost 2 bases, the J end lost 6 bases, and 7 bases lay between the germline ends. CDR3 in amino acids: CASSPYRDGYTF. DNA of the CDR3: TGTGCCAGCTCACCATACAGGGATGGCTACACCTTC.

Points on this clone: Sequence at one end of the junction differs from germline and may be a read error. The chain carries TRBV27 and TRBJ2-1; 9 nucleotides align to TRBD2. Germline V lookup: CDR1 MNHEY, CDR2 SMNVEV (reference sequence). This CDR3 has 16 residues. The CDR3 here is CASSPLAGGLYSEQFF. CDR3 coding DNA: TGTGCCAGCAGCCCCCTCGCGGGAGGGCTTTACAGTGAGCAGTTCTTC.

The V and J genes are TRBV19 and TRBJ2-2; D is perhaps TRBD1 (5 bases). Germline CDR1 LNHDA, CDR2 SQIVND (reference sequence). Trimming removed 6 bases at V and 1 base at J, with 18 bases between. This CDR3 contains 17 residues. The CDR3, as DNA: TGTGCCAGTAGACCTCTCTCCAGGGAAATGAACACCGGGGAGCTGTTTTTT. Translating it yields CASRPLSREMNTGELFF.

CDR3 coding DNA: TGTGCCAGCAGCTTAGGGCGGCAGGGCGGTACCACCATATATTTT. Translated, it gives CASSLGRQGGTTIYF. This chain connects TRBV11-3 to TRBJ1-3; a weak D match, TRBD1 (5 bases). The V gene lost 1 base and the J gene lost 9 bases, with 16 bases spanning the gap. Germline values: CDR1 SGHNT, CDR2 YENEEA. There are 15 residues in the CDR3.

This rearrangement joins TRBV27 to TRBJ2-5; no clear D gene. Per germline, CDR1 MNHEY and CDR2 SMNVEV (reference sequence). V shed 3 bases and J shed 5 bases, with 10 bases lying between them. The CDR3 contains 13 residues. Written as DNA, the CDR3 is TGTGCCAGCAGTTTTGACGCCCGGGAGACCCAGTACTTC. As protein: CASSFDARETQYF.

This chain uses TRBV5-5 with TRBJ2-6; D tentatively reads TRBD1 or TRBD2 (5 bases each). CDR1 and CDR2 (germline): SGHKS, YYEKEE (reference sequence). The CDR3 contains 18 residues. Trimming removed 0 bases at V and 0 bases at J, with 13 bases between. The CDR3 reads CASSLEPGRISGANVLTF. In nucleotides, the CDR3 is TGTGCCAGCAGCTTGGAGCCGGGACGAATCTCTGGGGCCAACGTCCTGACTTTC.

The rearrangement links TRBV4-3 to TRBJ2-1; D ambiguous. V was pared by 6 bases and J by 0 bases, with 12 bases between. Germline-derived CDR1 and CDR2 are LGHNA and YSLEER. The CDR3 contains 15 residues. In DNA, the CDR3 is TGCGCCAGCAGTTGGGAAGGATCCTCCTACAATGAGCAGTTCTTC. Translation: CASSWEGSSYNEQFF.

V and J are TRBV19 and TRBJ1-5; D may be TRBD1 (5 bases). Germline V gives CDR1 LNHDA, CDR2 SQIVND (reference sequence). This CDR3 has 14 residues. Trimming left V 1 base short and J 1 base short, with 5 bases between. In DNA form, the CDR3 reads TGTGCCAGTAGTATAGGACAGAGCAATCAGCCCCAGCATTTT. Amino acids: CASSIGQSNQPQHF.

This clone was found once. The chain couples TRBV6-1 to TRBJ1-4, with D perhaps TRBD1 (6 bases). Germline assignment: CDR1 MNHNS and CDR2 SASEGT. V dropped 3 bases and J dropped 5 bases, with 13 bases sitting between them. The CDR3 spans 15 residues. The CDR3 loop is CASSELRGVNEKLFF. The DNA for the CDR3 is TGTGCCAGCAGTGAGCTCAGGGGAGTAAATGAAAAACTGTTTTTT.